The sequence of this T cell receptor (beta chain) was determined in a study of cytomegalovirus exposure and HLA in healthy donors. Study results and caveats: Trimming of TCR beta V- and J-genes showed a link, identified in a later analysis, to a missense DCLRE1C variant.

Both 60 Vbeta primers and 13 Jbeta primers went into the PCR. In the authors' workflow: Among the unique TCR beta chains that a later analysis counted, about 84 million in all, about 10 million were shared. TCRdb's table, derived via immunoSEQ multiplex PCR, lists solely in-frame clones and lacks some. Clone size and the V and J calls come from that table; the DNA yielded D and trimming. The sample carries tens of thousands of clones, 70% recorded once. Comment on this clone: The target antigen is unknown.

The receptor was derived from a woman in her forties or fifties in good health and CMV-seropositive. Sequencing used PBMCs.

The CDR3 is CASRNLGQVENEKLFF. The CDR3 DNA is TGTGCCAGCAGAAACCTGGGACAGGTGGAAAATGAAAAACTGTTTTTT. The rearrangement links TRBV5-8 to TRBJ1-4; 8 nucleotides line up with TRBD1. The J segment lost 5 bases and the V segment lost 5 bases, leaving 11 bases of the junction unmatched. The CDR3 runs to 16 residues. CDR1 SGHTS and CDR2 YDEGEE come from the germline V gene. Variable domain in full (rest from reference TRBV5-8 and TRBJ1-4): EAGVTQSPTHLIKTRGQQATLRCSPISGHTSVYWYQQALGLGLQFLLWYDEGEERNRGNFPPRFSGRQFPNYSSELNVNALELEDSALYLCASRNLGQVENEKLFFGSGTQLSVL.